Shown below are 30 T cell receptor beta chains from a single sample sequenced in a study of CD8+ T cells in alopecia areata. Treatment here: oral pan-JAK inhibitor, 5-10 mg twice daily. Once RNA had been extracted, it was reverse transcribed into cDNA to act as the sequencing template. TCRdb's copy holds only in-frame clones and misses some; the assay was immunoSEQ multiplex PCR. The data hold some 150,000 clones, with nearly 55% observed a single time. Sequenced here: CD8+ T cells sorted from blood, sampled at week 4, from a patient treated with tofacitinib. These receptors all come from a human donor with alopecia areata.

The rearrangement joins TRBV10-2 to TRBJ2-3; 9 bases align to TRBD1. The junction had 9 bases not matched to a gene; V was cut back by 4 bases and J by 4 bases. CDR3 length: 16 residues. Germline-derived CDR1 and CDR2 are WSHSY and SAAADI. The CDR3 DNA follows: TGCGCCAGCAGTGGGGCGACAGGGGGATTGGCAGATACGCAGTATTTT. Its protein product is CASSGATGGLADTQYF.

This clone was counted a few times. V and J are TRBV20-1 and TRBJ1-1; D perhaps matches TRBD1 (5 bases). Trimming removed 3 bases at V and 6 bases at J, with 8 bases between. Germline V CDR1 and CDR2: DFQATT, SNEGSKA (reference sequence). The CDR3 sequence is 11 residues long. CDR3 amino acids: CSASQGAEAFF. The CDR3 DNA sequence: TGCAGTGCTAGTCAGGGCGCTGAAGCTTTCTTT.

V usage is TRBV6-5 and J usage is TRBJ2-2, with TRBD1 as a possible D gene (6 bases). V was pared by 7 bases and J by 7 bases, with 7 bases between. Germline V gene data show CDR1 as MNHEY and CDR2 as SVGAGI. This CDR3 comprises 11 residues. The CDR3 DNA sequence: TGTGCCAGCAACAGGGACGGGGAGCTGTTTTTT. Translation: CASNRDGELFF.

In its sample, this clone was seen once. The gene calls are TRBV30 and TRBJ2-7; D unclear. The V gene's germline CDR1 is GTSNPN and CDR2 SVGIG (reference sequence). The V end was cut by 0 bases, the J end by 7 bases, with 10 bases between. The CDR3 contains 12 residues. The CDR3 region is CAWSVGPTEQYF. CDR3 DNA: TGTGCCTGGAGTGTAGGCCCGACAGAGCAGTACTTC.

The rearrangement links TRBV6-5 to TRBJ2-1; TRBD1 or TRBD2 may be the D gene (5 bases each). V gave up 3 bases and J gave up 4 bases, with 10 bases separating them. Germline V gene sequence: CDR1 MNHEY, CDR2 SVGAGI. The CDR3 totals 14 residues. This CDR3 reads CASSYWDGYNEQFF. CDR3 bases: TGTGCCAGCAGTTATTGGGACGGATACAATGAGCAGTTCTTC.

This chain connects TRBV4-2 to TRBJ2-7, with TRBD1 matching over 9 bases. Germline V gene lookup returns CDR1 LGHNA and CDR2 YNFKEQ. This CDR3 is 16 amino acids long. V lost 3 bases, J lost 1 base, and 7 bases stayed unmatched. As DNA, the CDR3 is TGTGCCAGCAGCCAGGATTCCGGGACAGGGTCCTACGAGCAGTACTTC. Encoded protein: CASSQDSGTGSYEQYF.

This chain connects TRBV11-2 to TRBJ2-7; 9 bases are shared with TRBD1. The germline V gene encodes CDR1 SGHAT and CDR2 FQNNGV. The V segment lost 5 bases and the J segment 2 bases; nucleotides outside the gene matches: 7. The CDR3 extends over 15 amino acids. CDR3 region: CASSPTGGRTYEQYF. The CDR3 nucleotides are TGTGCCAGCAGCCCTACAGGGGGCCGCACCTACGAGCAGTACTTC.

V usage is TRBV7-9 and J usage is TRBJ1-4, with TRBD1 matching 7 bases. With V trimmed by 1 base and J by 6 bases, 2 bases remained unmatched. Germline CDR1 and CDR2: SEHNR and FQNEAQ (reference sequence). This CDR3 has 14 residues. The CDR3 DNA sequence: TGTGCCAGCAGCTTAGGACAGGGCGATGAAAAACTGTTTTTT. Amino acids: CASSLGQGDEKLFF.

The gene calls are TRBV11-2 and TRBJ2-1, with no clear D. CDR1 is SGHAT, CDR2 FQNNGV, per germline. V was pared by 1 base and J by 8 bases, with 12 bases between. The CDR3 runs to 14 residues. The DNA of the CDR3 is TGTGCCAGCAGCTTAGTAGGCTACACCGATGAGCAGTTCTTC. Translation: CASSLVGYTDEQFF.

This clone was found a few times. The chain joins TRBV29-1 to TRBJ2-1; D unresolved. The V end was cut by 3 bases, the J end by 4 bases, with 13 bases between. From germline, CDR1 is SQVTM and CDR2 ANQGSEA. The CDR3 runs to 14 residues. The CDR3 DNA is TGCAGCGTTGACAGGCAGGCGGTGTACAATGAGCAGTTCTTC. Translated, it gives CSVDRQAVYNEQFF.

The CDR3 nucleotides are TGTGCCTGGTTAAGCCGGGATAACTATGGCTACACCTTC. Its translation is CAWLSRDNYGYTF. The chain joins TRBV30 to TRBJ1-2; D uncertain. Germline CDR1 is GTSNPN and CDR2 is SVGIG (reference sequence). The V end was cut by 5 bases, the J end by 1 base, with 11 bases between. The CDR3 consists of 13 residues.

The chain joins TRBV27 to TRBJ2-1, with D perhaps assigned TRBD1 or TRBD2 (5 bases each). V was pared by 5 bases and J by 8 bases, with 22 bases between. CDR3 size: 16 residues. CDR1 is MNHEY and CDR2 is SMNVEV in the germline V gene (reference sequence). This CDR3 is CASSPFSGTPVDEQFF. The DNA for the CDR3 is TGTGCCAGCAGTCCGTTCTCTGGGACGCCAGTCGATGAGCAGTTCTTC.

This chain uses TRBV9 with TRBJ2-5; TRBD2 matches at 8 bases. The J segment lost 5 bases and the V segment lost 0 bases, leaving 6 bases of the junction unmatched. The CDR3 contains 15 residues. The germline CDR1 and CDR2 sequences are SGDLS and YYNGEE. The CDR3 loop is CASSVAGGAAETQYF. As DNA, the CDR3 is TGTGCCAGCAGCGTAGCGGGGGGGGCGGCGGAGACCCAGTACTTC. Full variable domain (outside the CDR3, taken from reference TRBV9 and TRBJ2-5): DSGVTQTPKHLITATGQRVTLRCSPRSGDLSVYWYQQSLDQGLQFLIQYYNGEERAKGNILERFSAQQFPDLHSELNLSSLELGDSALYFCASSVAGGAAETQYFGPGTRLLVL.

The chain employs TRBV6-6 and TRBJ1-6; TRBD1 aligns across 8 bases. The germline V gene encodes CDR1 MNHNY and CDR2 SVGAGI (reference sequence). The CDR3 consists of 16 residues. With V trimmed by 4 bases and J by 6 bases, 8 bases remained unmatched. The DNA for the CDR3 is TGTGCCAGCAGTTTCCGACAGGGGAAAGTTAATTCACCCCTCCACTTT. It is translated as CASSFRQGKVNSPLHF.

Ten or more counts support this clone. The chain uses TRBV5-5 and TRBJ2-3; 8 bases line up with TRBD1. In germline, CDR1 is SGHKS, CDR2 YYEKEE (reference sequence). This CDR3 spans 15 amino acids. The trim removed 2 bases at V and 3 bases at J, leaving 5 bases unmatched. The CDR3 bases are TGTGCCAGCAGCTTTGGGGACAGGACAACAGATACGCAGTATTTT. Its protein is CASSFGDRTTDTQYF.

This chain connects TRBV7-3 to TRBJ2-7, with D perhaps given as TRBD1 or TRBD2 (6 bases each). V lost 3 bases, J lost 2 bases, and 14 bases lay in between. Germline V gene lookup returns CDR1 SGHTA and CDR2 FQGTGA. CDR3 size: 15 residues. CDR3: CASSLAGGPPYEQYF. In DNA, the CDR3 is TGTGCCAGCAGCTTGGCCGGGGGCCCACCCTACGAGCAGTACTTC.

The chain links TRBV27 to TRBJ1-5, with D possibly being TRBD1 (6 bases). The CDR3 consists of 16 residues. Trimming shortened V by 6 bases and J by 2 bases, and 17 bases separated the two germline ends. Per germline, CDR1 MNHEY and CDR2 SMNVEV (reference sequence). CDR3 sequence: CASSLWGAGGNQPQHF. In DNA, the CDR3 is TGTGCCAGCAGCCTTTGGGGGGCAGGGGGCAATCAGCCCCAGCATTTT.

This chain uses TRBV7-9 with TRBJ2-5, with no clear D. The V gene lost 5 bases and the J gene lost 8 bases, with 18 bases spanning the gap. The germline V gene has CDR1 SEHNR and CDR2 FQNEAQ (reference sequence). The CDR3 runs to 14 residues. The CDR3 region has the DNA TGTGCCAGCAGCCCCCCTGGGGTGGTCGATACCCAGTACTTC. Translation gives CASSPPGVVDTQYF.

The CDR3 region has the DNA TGTGCCAGCAGTTACGCCGGGACAGGGAGGGGCTACACCTTC. Protein sequence: CASSYAGTGRGYTF. The rearrangement joins TRBV6-5 to TRBJ1-2, with 9 nucleotides matching TRBD1. CDR1 and CDR2 (germline): MNHEY, SVGAGI. J was trimmed by 8 bases and V by 2 bases; bases with no gene match: 6. This CDR3 contains 14 residues.

The genes are TRBV5-6 and TRBJ2-5; 9 bases agree with TRBD1. V gave up 2 bases and J gave up 5 bases; unmatched junction bases: 7. Germline V gives CDR1 SGHDT, CDR2 YYEEEE. This CDR3 is 15 amino acids long. The CDR3 loop is CASSFETGGRETQYF. CDR3 sequence (DNA): TGTGCCAGCAGCTTCGAAACAGGGGGCAGGGAGACCCAGTACTTC.

The chain carries TRBV30 and TRBJ2-1; D perhaps matches TRBD1 (5 bases). Trimming took off 1 base at V and 0 bases at J, with 16 bases between the two ends. Germline CDR1 is GTSNPN and CDR2 is SVGIG (reference sequence). CDR3 length: 17 residues. This CDR3 is CAWSGPVWGSSYNEQFF. CDR3 nucleotides: TGTGCCTGGAGTGGTCCAGTTTGGGGCAGCTCCTACAATGAGCAGTTCTTC.

V gene TRBV27 combines with J gene TRBJ2-1; TRBD2 matches 9 bases. Germline assignment: CDR1 MNHEY and CDR2 SMNVEV (reference sequence). The CDR3 spans 14 residues. The V and J ends lost 3 bases and 10 bases, in that order; junction bases with no gene match: 7. The CDR3 region has the DNA TGTGCCAGCAGTTTGGTACTAGCGGGCGTAGAGCAGTTCTTC. This encodes CASSLVLAGVEQFF.

This clone was seen more than once but under ten times. J is TRBJ1-1 and V is TRBV30, with D maybe TRBD1 (5 bases). The CDR3 is 15 amino acids. From germline, CDR1 is GTSNPN and CDR2 SVGIG (reference sequence). Trimming pared 3 bases from V and 3 bases from J, leaving 17 bases between. The CDR3 coding sequence is TGTGCCTGGAGCAGGTCAGCATGGGGGGACACTGAAGCTTTCTTT. It codes for CAWSRSAWGDTEAFF. The full variable domain, rest sourced from reference TRBV30 and TRBJ1-1, is SQTIHQWPATLVQPVGSPLSLECTVEGTSNPNLYWYRQAAGRGLQLLFYSVGIGQISSEVPQNLSASRPQDRQFILSSKKLLLSDSGFYLCAWSRSAWGDTEAFFGQGTRLTVV.

The V call is TRBV27, the J call TRBJ2-7; TRBD1 matches at 7 bases. This CDR3 is built from 14 residues. The germline V gene has CDR1 MNHEY and CDR2 SMNVEV (reference sequence). V shed 5 bases, J shed 5 bases, and the junction held 9 bases outside the gene matches. The DNA of the CDR3 is TGTGCCAGCAGTACACGGACAGGTCACCACGAGCAGTACTTC. It codes for CASSTRTGHHEQYF.

The chain recombines TRBV6-6 with TRBJ2-2, with D possibly TRBD2 on 6 matching bases. This CDR3 spans 15 amino acids. Germline V CDR1 and CDR2: MNHNY, SVGAGI (reference sequence). Trimming removed 0 bases from V and 2 bases from J, with 7 bases in between. CDR3 nucleotides: TGTGCCAGCAGTTACTCGGAGGGTAACACCGGGGAGCTGTTTTTT. Amino acid sequence: CASSYSEGNTGELFF.

The chain couples TRBV30 to TRBJ1-1; D not resolved. Germline loops: CDR1 GTSNPN, CDR2 SVGIG (reference sequence). This CDR3 has 14 residues. V shed 2 bases and J shed 1 base, with 11 bases lying between them. CDR3 region: CAWSWTLENTEAFF. CDR3 DNA sequence: TGTGCCTGGAGTTGGACCCTTGAGAACACTGAAGCTTTCTTT.

The V gene is TRBV29-1, the J gene TRBJ2-7; 7 bases match TRBD1. V shed 5 bases, J shed 2 bases, and the junction held 6 bases outside the gene matches. The CDR3 has 13 residues. Germline CDR1 reads SQVTM; CDR2 reads ANQGSEA. CDR3 amino acids: CSVLGTVTYEQYF. In DNA form, the CDR3 reads TGCAGCGTTCTCGGGACAGTTACCTACGAGCAGTACTTC.

The V call is TRBV5-4, the J call TRBJ2-4; D perhaps matches TRBD2 (5 bases). CDR1 is SGHNT and CDR2 is YYREEE in the germline V gene (reference sequence). V was cut by 0 bases and J by 10 bases, with 8 bases left in between. This CDR3 has 12 amino acids. The CDR3 is CASSLGGEIQYF. The CDR3 DNA is TGTGCCAGCAGCTTGGGGGGAGAGATTCAGTACTTC.

This chain joins TRBV25-1 and TRBJ2-5, with TRBD2 as a possible D gene (6 bases). Germline V CDR1 and CDR2: MGHDK, SYGVNS. This CDR3 contains 13 residues. V shed 8 bases and J shed 1 base, with 11 bases lying between them. The CDR3 DNA sequence: TGTGCCAGCGGAGGGAGGTTCCAAGAGACCCAGTACTTC. This gives the protein CASGGRFQETQYF.

This rearrangement joins TRBV30 to TRBJ2-7; tentatively, D is TRBD1 or TRBD2 (5 bases each). The CDR3 has 13 residues. Germline-derived CDR1 and CDR2 are GTSNPN and SVGIG (reference sequence). The germline V and J ends were trimmed by 2 bases and 5 bases, with 13 bases remaining between them. The CDR3 here is CAWSMGPGDEQYF. CDR3 in DNA: TGTGCCTGGAGTATGGGACCCGGGGACGAGCAGTACTTC.